Listed below are T cell receptor beta chains from one sample, sequenced in a study of T cell changes during pregnancy in multiple sclerosis. Sequencing used immunoSEQ multiplex PCR; TCRdb keeps in-frame clones, though not all of them. The sample includes around 60,000 clones, more than 80% seen only once; the top ten take approximately 0.49%. Source: CD4+ T cells from peripheral blood mononuclear cells, taken after pregnancy. The receptors derive from a female donor in good health, enrolled as a control in a pregnancy study. CDR3s include the opening cysteine and the closing phenylalanine or tryptophan. The order of the fields is V gene, J gene, D gene, clone size, CDR3 DNA, CDR3 protein. A D gene is named only where the DNA matches it firmly. Where a row states a size, it is once, few, many or the class of an expanded clone; other rows omit it.

v_gene: TRBV13
j_gene: TRBJ1-3
d_gene: TRBD1
abundance: .
CDR3nt: TGTGCCAGCAGCCGGTACGCAAGGGGGCACGGAAACACCATATATTTT
CDR3aa: CASSRYARGHGNTIYF

v_gene: TRBV11-3
j_gene: TRBJ1-2
d_gene: .
abundance: .
CDR3nt: TGTGCCAGCAGCTTAGAGGCCCAGGGTACAATGGGTGGCTACACCTTC
CDR3aa: CASSLEAQGTMGGYTF

v_gene: TRBV15
j_gene: TRBJ1-2
d_gene: .
abundance: .
CDR3nt: TGTGCCACCAGCATTGACCGGTACAGGGTTCTCCATGGCTACACCTTC
CDR3aa: CATSIDRYRVLHGYTF

v_gene: TRBV9
j_gene: TRBJ2-3
d_gene: TRBD2
abundance: .
CDR3nt: TGTGCCAGCAGCGTAGGAGCTAGCGGGGAAGGGGCAGATACGCAGTATTTT
CDR3aa: CASSVGASGEGADTQYF

v_gene: TRBV7-9
j_gene: TRBJ1-2
d_gene: .
abundance: .
CDR3nt: TGTGCCAGCAGCCGGGAGGGGCGATGGAGCTATGGCTACACCTTC
CDR3aa: CASSREGRWSYGYTF

v_gene: TRBV7-9
j_gene: TRBJ1-1
d_gene: .
abundance: .
CDR3nt: TGTGCCAGCAGCTTAGTAATGACAAGAGGGGGAGCTTTCTTT
CDR3aa: CASSLVMTRGGAFF

v_gene: TRBV7-2
j_gene: TRBJ1-4
d_gene: TRBD1
abundance: .
CDR3nt: TGTGCCAGCAGCTTAGAAGGGACAGCTGAAAAACTGTTTTTT
CDR3aa: CASSLEGTAEKLFF

v_gene: TRBV21-1
j_gene: TRBJ1-3
d_gene: .
abundance: once
CDR3nt: TGTGCCAGCAGCCCGGTGGGGGCCCTCCTCTTCTCTGGAAACACCATATATTTT
CDR3aa: CASSPVGALLFSGNTIYF

v_gene: TRBV11-3
j_gene: TRBJ2-2
d_gene: .
abundance: .
CDR3nt: TGTGCCAGCAGCCCCGGACGTGGGGGCGATTTTACCGGGGAGCTGTTTTTT
CDR3aa: CASSPGRGGDFTGELFF

v_gene: TRBV18
j_gene: TRBJ1-1
d_gene: TRBD1
abundance: once
CDR3nt: TGTGCCAGCTCACCCGGACAGGGCTTGAACACTGAAGCTTTCTTT
CDR3aa: CASSPGQGLNTEAFF

v_gene: TRBV5-1
j_gene: TRBJ2-5
d_gene: TRBD2
abundance: .
CDR3nt: TGCGCCAGCAGCTCCGGTTTCGGGGGGACTATTCAGAAGACCCAGTACTTC
CDR3aa: CASSSGFGGTIQKTQYF

v_gene: TRBV7-6
j_gene: TRBJ1-5
d_gene: .
abundance: .
CDR3nt: TGTGCCAGCAGCTTAGTCCTCAATCAGCCCCAGCATTTT
CDR3aa: CASSLVLNQPQHF

v_gene: TRBV29-1
j_gene: TRBJ1-3
d_gene: TRBD1
abundance: once
CDR3nt: TGCAGCGTTAGGGGCGACTCAGGGGGCCAAGGTGGAAACACCATATATTTT
CDR3aa: CSVRGDSGGQGGNTIYF

v_gene: TRBV7-2
j_gene: TRBJ2-3
d_gene: TRBD1
abundance: .
CDR3nt: TGTGCCAGCAGCTTAGTGGGCGTAATTACAGGGGTCGGCACAGATACGCAGTATTTT
CDR3aa: CASSLVGVITGVGTDTQYF

v_gene: TRBV7-9
j_gene: TRBJ2-5
d_gene: TRBD1
abundance: .
CDR3nt: TGTGCCAGCAGCTCCGACAGGGCTCGAGAGACCCAGTACTTC
CDR3aa: CASSSDRARETQYF

v_gene: TRBV19
j_gene: TRBJ2-5
d_gene: TRBD2
abundance: few
CDR3nt: TGTGCCAGTACGGGGACGGGGGGAAAAGAGACCCAGTACTTC
CDR3aa: CASTGTGGKETQYF

v_gene: TRBV6-5
j_gene: TRBJ1-2
d_gene: TRBD1
abundance: .
CDR3nt: TGTGCCAGCAGTCGGGACAGATCAAACTATGGCTACACCTTC
CDR3aa: CASSRDRSNYGYTF

v_gene: TRBV5-5
j_gene: TRBJ2-3
d_gene: .
abundance: .
CDR3nt: TGTGCCAGCAGCTTGGACAGGGGCACAGATACGCAGTATTTT
CDR3aa: CASSLDRGTDTQYF

v_gene: TRBV15
j_gene: TRBJ2-3
d_gene: TRBD2
abundance: .
CDR3nt: TGTGCCACCAGCAGTGGATTAGCGGGGGGTACAGATACGCAGTATTTT
CDR3aa: CATSSGLAGGTDTQYF

v_gene: TRBV4-1
j_gene: TRBJ2-7
d_gene: TRBD1
abundance: .
CDR3nt: TGCGCCAGCAGCCAATACACAGGGGGCCCAACGTCCTGGGACTACGAGCAGTACTTC
CDR3aa: CASSQYTGGPTSWDYEQYF

v_gene: TRBV18
j_gene: TRBJ2-2
d_gene: .
abundance: .
CDR3nt: TGTGCCAGCTCACCACGAGGTTCGAACACCGGGGAGCTGTTTTTT
CDR3aa: CASSPRGSNTGELFF

v_gene: TRBV25-1
j_gene: TRBJ1-1
d_gene: .
abundance: .
CDR3nt: TGTGCCAGCAGTGAATATAGTACTGAAGCTTTCTTT
CDR3aa: CASSEYSTEAFF

v_gene: TRBV7-3
j_gene: TRBJ1-6
d_gene: .
abundance: once
CDR3nt: TGTGCCAGCAGCTTAAGCGGGGGGAATAATTCACCCCTCCACTTT
CDR3aa: CASSLSGGNNSPLHF

v_gene: TRBV30
j_gene: TRBJ1-5
d_gene: .
abundance: .
CDR3nt: TGTGCCTGGAGTGTACCCGGTCCCCCGGGAGGTCAGCCCCAGCATTTT
CDR3aa: CAWSVPGPPGGQPQHF

v_gene: TRBV2
j_gene: TRBJ1-2
d_gene: TRBD1
abundance: .
CDR3nt: TGTGCCAGCAGTCCGGACAGGGGGGACTATGGCTACACCTTC
CDR3aa: CASSPDRGDYGYTF

v_gene: TRBV19
j_gene: TRBJ2-5
d_gene: TRBD2
abundance: .
CDR3nt: TGTGCCAGTAGTATCGGACTAGCAGAGACCCAGTACTTC
CDR3aa: CASSIGLAETQYF

v_gene: TRBV11-2
j_gene: TRBJ1-1
d_gene: .
abundance: .
CDR3nt: TGTGCCAGCAGCTTGAGTCAGGTGAACACTGAAGCTTTCTTT
CDR3aa: CASSLSQVNTEAFF

v_gene: TRBV4-2
j_gene: TRBJ2-6
d_gene: .
abundance: .
CDR3nt: TGTGCCAGCAGCCAAGACAGGCAGGGCGGCTCTGGGGCCAACGTCCTGACTTTC
CDR3aa: CASSQDRQGGSGANVLTF

v_gene: TRBV9
j_gene: TRBJ2-5
d_gene: .
abundance: .
CDR3nt: TGTGCCAGCAGCGTAGAGGGGATCGCTGGCGAGACCCAGTACTTC
CDR3aa: CASSVEGIAGETQYF

v_gene: TRBV5-6
j_gene: TRBJ2-5
d_gene: .
abundance: .
CDR3nt: TGTGCCAGCAGCTTGGCTGGAGGGCGAGAGACCCAGTACTTC
CDR3aa: CASSLAGGRETQYF

v_gene: TRBV19
j_gene: TRBJ2-1
d_gene: .
abundance: once
CDR3nt: TGTGCCAGTAGAGATCCGGGACTCAACAATGAGCAGTTCTTC
CDR3aa: CASRDPGLNNEQFF

v_gene: TRBV9
j_gene: TRBJ2-2
d_gene: TRBD1
abundance: .
CDR3nt: TGTGCCAGCAGCGTCGGACAGGGGGCGGACACCGGGGAGCTGTTTTTT
CDR3aa: CASSVGQGADTGELFF

v_gene: TRBV6-1
j_gene: TRBJ1-1
d_gene: TRBD1
abundance: once
CDR3nt: TGTGCCAGCTCTCGGGAGCCGGGACAGGGTAGAGCTTTCTTT
CDR3aa: CASSREPGQGRAFF

v_gene: TRBV9
j_gene: TRBJ2-7
d_gene: .
abundance: .
CDR3nt: TGTGCCAGCAGCGTAGGACAGAGGTCCTACGAGCAGTACTTC
CDR3aa: CASSVGQRSYEQYF

v_gene: TRBV4-3
j_gene: TRBJ2-1
d_gene: TRBD1
abundance: .
CDR3nt: TGCGCCAGCAGCCAAGATCGGATTAGGACAGGGTTTGCGCAGTTCTTC
CDR3aa: CASSQDRIRTGFAQFF

v_gene: TRBV4-1
j_gene: TRBJ1-2
d_gene: .
abundance: .
CDR3nt: TGCGCCAGCAGCCATCCTATAGGGGCGGACTATGGCTACACCTTC
CDR3aa: CASSHPIGADYGYTF

v_gene: TRBV11-2
j_gene: TRBJ2-5
d_gene: TRBD1
abundance: few
CDR3nt: TGTGCCAGCAGCTGGGACAGTCGAGAGACCCAGTACTTC
CDR3aa: CASSWDSRETQYF

v_gene: TRBV27
j_gene: TRBJ2-2
d_gene: TRBD2
abundance: .
CDR3nt: TGTGCCAGCAGTCCCCAGACTAGCGGGGGAAGGTCCGGGGAGCTGTTTTTT
CDR3aa: CASSPQTSGGRSGELFF

v_gene: TRBV14
j_gene: TRBJ1-1
d_gene: TRBD1
abundance: once
CDR3nt: TGTGCCAGCAGCCGACAGGGACCCACTGAAGCTTTCTTT
CDR3aa: CASSRQGPTEAFF

v_gene: TRBV2
j_gene: TRBJ2-7
d_gene: .
abundance: .
CDR3nt: TGTGCCAGCAGCAGGGTTTACGAGCAGTACTTC
CDR3aa: CASSRVYEQYF